Many counts were recorded for the clone carrying this T cell receptor (beta chain). The CDR3 runs 17 residues. V lost 1 base to trimming and J lost 8 bases; unmatched junction nucleotides: 6. In germline, CDR1 is LGHDT, CDR2 YNNKEL (reference sequence). This sample was included in a study of early T cells in non-severe SARS-CoV-2 infection. TCRdb reanalysed the 5' RACE reads using MiXCR and keeps one entry per CDR3 protein. This sample has roughly 63,000 distinct CDR3 sequences; over 10% occur once, and the top ten carry around 5%. V gene TRBV3-1 combines with J gene TRBJ2-1; TRBD2 agrees at 15 bases. The sequence derives from an adult who was a healthcare worker with PCR-confirmed SARS-CoV-2 infection or an uninfected control (not recorded which). The material sequenced was whole blood. CDR3 DNA sequence: TGTGCCAGCAGCCAAGGGACTAGCGGGGGGGCCATAGATGAGCAGTTCTTC. As protein: CASSQGTSGGAIDEQFF.